The clone carrying this T cell receptor beta chain came up once. As yet, its antigen is unknown. The junction and the germline gene differ at one end; a read error may be behind it. The time point is: week 35, safety follow-up. Every vaccination contained 300 ug of the mutant IDH1 20-mer peptide and was paired with topical imiquimod. Vaccinations, eight in total, occurred in weeks 1, 3, 5, 7, 11, 15, 19, 23. The sample comes from a study of a mutant IDH1 vaccine in newly diagnosed glioma. TCRdb's table, derived via immunoSEQ multiplex PCR, lists solely in-frame clones and lacks some. The sample holds tens of thousands of clones, about 76% seen once. Germline loops: CDR1 KGHSH, CDR2 LQKENI. The CDR3 runs 16 residues.

This receptor was obtained from a woman in her 40s with glioma. Some clones in this sample may be carry-over from other donors' samples. The chain has TRBV18 and TRBJ1-1, with D possibly being TRBD1 (6 bases). The sequencing here drew on PBMCs, taken from a glioma patient whose treatment included an IDH1 peptide vaccine. CDR3 residues: CASSPQGTGLTSEAFF. The CDR3 DNA sequence: TGTGCCAGCTCTCCACAGGGCACAGGGCTAACGAGTGAAGCTTTCTTT.